This T cell receptor (beta chain) stems from a study of metastatic and nonmetastatic thyroid tumors. Study in general: Comparative analysis of repertoires was undertaken across blood and tumor or nodule tissue obtained from malignant and benign thyroid patients. General observations from the study: The reported finding was significantly higher TCR beta diversity in malignant thyroid tumors relative to benign nodules, in blood and tumor.

In the original analysis: The distant-metastasis classifier for papillary thyroid cancer was built from CDR3 differences across clinicopathological groups. TCRdb re-clonotyped the PCR reads through MiXCR. For this entry, the V and J calls and clone size follow TCRdb and not the study's own pipeline. Of tens of thousands of clones listed, around a sixth are singletons. This clone was seen at least ten times. Its cognate antigen is unknown. This CDR3 spans 14 amino acids. Germline-derived CDR1 and CDR2 are GTSNPN and SVGIG (reference sequence). With 3 bases removed from V and 1 base from J, the gap between germline ends came to 12 bases. No treatment had been given to any patient before thyroid surgery.

The receptor's source is a female donor with papillary thyroid cancer or a benign thyroid nodule (not recorded which). Some clones in this sample may be carry-over from other donors' samples. The chain combines TRBV30 with TRBJ2-5; D is possibly TRBD1 or TRBD2 (7 bases each). The material sequenced was blood. The CDR3 loop is CAWRGRGGQETQYF. The CDR3 coding sequence is TGTGCCTGGAGGGGCAGGGGGGGCCAAGAGACCCAGTACTTC.